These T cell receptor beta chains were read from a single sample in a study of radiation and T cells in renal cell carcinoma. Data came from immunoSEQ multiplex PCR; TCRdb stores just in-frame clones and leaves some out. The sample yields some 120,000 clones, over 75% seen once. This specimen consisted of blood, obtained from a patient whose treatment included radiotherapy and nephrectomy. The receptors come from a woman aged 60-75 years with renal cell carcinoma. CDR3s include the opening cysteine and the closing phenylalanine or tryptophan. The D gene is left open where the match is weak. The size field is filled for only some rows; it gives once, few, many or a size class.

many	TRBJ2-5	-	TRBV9	CASSSGGGAGETQYF	TGTGCCAGCAGCTCCGGAGGGGGCGCGGGAGAGACCCAGTACTTC
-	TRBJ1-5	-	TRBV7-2	CASSLADSNQPQHF	TGTGCCAGCAGCTTGGCAGATAGCAATCAGCCCCAGCATTTT
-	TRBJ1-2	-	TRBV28	CASSLLTWGYTF	TGTGCCAGCAGTTTACTTACGTGGGGCTACACCTTC
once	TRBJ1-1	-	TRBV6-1	CASSGGGGIFAEAFF	TGTGCCAGCAGTGGGGGAGGGGGTATATTTGCTGAAGCTTTCTTT
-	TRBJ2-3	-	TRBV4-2	CASSRSTDTQYF	TGTGCCAGCAGCCGGAGCACAGATACGCAGTATTTT
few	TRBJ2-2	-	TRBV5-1	CASRPHTGELFF	TGCGCCAGCCGGCCACACACCGGGGAGCTGTTTTTT
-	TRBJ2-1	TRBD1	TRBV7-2	CASSLEGTGVGNEQFF	TGTGCCAGCAGCTTAGAAGGTACAGGGGTGGGAAATGAGCAGTTCTTC
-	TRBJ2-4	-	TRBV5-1	CASSLERGSRNIQYF	TGCGCCAGCAGCTTGGAGAGGGGGAGTAGGAACATTCAGTACTTC
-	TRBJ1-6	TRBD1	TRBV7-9	CASSSEQGDAAPLHF	TGTGCCAGCAGCTCTGAACAGGGGGACGCGGCACCCCTCCACTTT
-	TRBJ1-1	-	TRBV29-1	CSVARGQAEAFF	TGCAGCGTTGCCCGGGGGCAGGCTGAAGCTTTCTTT
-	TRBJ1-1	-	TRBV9	CASSVVAARNTEAFF	TGTGCCAGCAGCGTAGTGGCAGCTAGGAACACTGAAGCTTTCTTT
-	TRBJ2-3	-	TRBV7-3	CASSLGAGVTDTQYF	TGTGCCAGCAGCTTAGGGGCAGGGGTCACAGATACGCAGTATTTT
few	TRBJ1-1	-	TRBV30	CAGGILRTEAFF	TGTGCCGGGGGAATCTTAAGAACTGAAGCTTTCTTT
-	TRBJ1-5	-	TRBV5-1	CASSLDGGSNQPQHF	TGCGCCAGCAGCTTGGACGGGGGGAGCAATCAGCCCCAGCATTTT
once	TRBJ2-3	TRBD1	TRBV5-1	CASSLRQGMTDTQYF	TGCGCCAGCAGCTTGCGACAGGGGATGACAGATACGCAGTATTTT
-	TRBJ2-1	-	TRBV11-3	CASSPWGSSSEQFF	TGTGCCAGCAGCCCCTGGGGGAGTAGTAGTGAGCAGTTCTTC
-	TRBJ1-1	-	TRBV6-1	CANRDQNTEAFF	TGTGCTAACAGGGATCAGAACACTGAAGCTTTCTTT
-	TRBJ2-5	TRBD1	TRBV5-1	CASSRDSRAIQETQYF	TGCGCCAGCAGCCGGGACAGCCGCGCGATCCAAGAGACCCAGTACTTC
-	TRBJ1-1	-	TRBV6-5	CASRPPRGGGTEAFF	TGTGCCAGCAGGCCTCCCAGGGGTGGGGGAACTGAAGCTTTCTTT
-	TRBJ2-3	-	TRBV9	CASSVGGTSTNTQYF	TGTGCCAGCAGCGTAGGTGGGACTTCCACCAATACGCAGTATTTT
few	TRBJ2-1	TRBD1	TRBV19	CASSYALDRGNEQFF	TGTGCCAGTAGTTACGCCCTCGACAGGGGGAATGAGCAGTTCTTC
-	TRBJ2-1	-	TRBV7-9	CASSTYNEQFF	TGTGCCAGCAGCACCTACAATGAGCAGTTCTTC
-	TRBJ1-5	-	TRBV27	CASSPHRDFSNQPQHF	TGTGCCAGCAGTCCACACAGGGACTTTAGCAATCAGCCCCAGCATTTT
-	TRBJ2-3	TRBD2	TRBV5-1	CASKLAGDVDTQYF	TGCGCCAGTAAACTAGCGGGGGATGTCGATACGCAGTATTTT
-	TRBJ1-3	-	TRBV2	CASSEASSGNTIYF	TGTGCCAGCAGTGAGGCCAGCTCTGGAAACACCATATATTTT
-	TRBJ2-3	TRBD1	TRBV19	CASSTGTGFPDTQYF	TGTGCCAGTTCAACCGGGACAGGGTTCCCAGATACGCAGTATTTT
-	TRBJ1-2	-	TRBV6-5	CASSYSSHVFNYGYTF	TGTGCCAGCAGTTACTCGAGTCACGTTTTTAACTATGGCTACACCTTC
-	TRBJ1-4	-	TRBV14	CASSQGDFGGNEKLFF	TGTGCCAGCAGCCAAGGGGATTTCGGGGGGAATGAAAAACTGTTTTTT
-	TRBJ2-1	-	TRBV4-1	CASSQDGVQGVYNEQFF	TGCGCCAGCAGCCAAGATGGTGTACAGGGCGTGTACAATGAGCAGTTCTTC
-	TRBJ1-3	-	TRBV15	CATSRVSQGNTIYF	TGTGCCACCAGCAGAGTCAGTCAGGGGAACACCATATATTTT
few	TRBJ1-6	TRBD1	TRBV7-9	CASAKGTSGQGRSPLHF	TGTGCCAGCGCAAAAGGTACTTCAGGACAGGGACGCTCACCCCTCCACTTT
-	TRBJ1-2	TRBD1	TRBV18	CASSTPSDRDRGYGYTF	TGTGCCAGCTCAACGCCTTCAGACCGGGACAGGGGCTATGGCTACACCTTC
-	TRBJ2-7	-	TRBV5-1	CASSGGSGRHYEQYF	TGCGCCAGCAGTGGGGGGAGTGGTAGACACTACGAGCAGTACTTC
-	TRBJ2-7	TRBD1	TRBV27	CASSPATGGRYEQYF	TGTGCCAGCAGTCCAGCGACAGGGGGCAGGTACGAGCAGTACTTC
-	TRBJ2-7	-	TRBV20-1	CSARMSYEQYF	TGCAGTGCTAGGATGAGCTACGAGCAGTACTTC
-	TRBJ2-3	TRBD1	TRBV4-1	CASSQTGQRDTQYF	TGCGCCAGCAGCCAGACAGGGCAAAGAGATACGCAGTATTTT
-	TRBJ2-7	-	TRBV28	CASLSGVPYEQYF	TGTGCCAGTCTGTCCGGGGTACCCTACGAGCAGTACTTC
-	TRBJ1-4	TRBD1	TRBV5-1	CASSQQQGTNEKLFF	TGCGCCAGCAGCCAGCAACAGGGGACTAATGAAAAACTGTTTTTT
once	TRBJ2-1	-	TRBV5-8	CASIRGSYNEQFF	TGTGCCAGTATCAGAGGTTCCTACAATGAGCAGTTCTTC
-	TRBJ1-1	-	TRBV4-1	CASSQDFGINTEAFF	TGCGCCAGCAGCCAAGACTTCGGGATCAACACTGAAGCTTTCTTT
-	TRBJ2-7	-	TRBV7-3	CASSLSPSYEQYF	TGTGCCAGCAGCTTATCCCCCTCCTACGAGCAGTACTTC
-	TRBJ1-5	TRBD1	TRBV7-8	CASSTGTGGGQPQHF	TGTGCCAGCAGCACCGGGACAGGTGGGGGTCAGCCCCAGCATTTT
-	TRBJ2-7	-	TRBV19	CASSIEALGRNEQYF	TGTGCCAGTAGTATAGAAGCCCTGGGTAGAAACGAGCAGTACTTC
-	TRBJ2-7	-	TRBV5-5	CAPPRDMIYEQYF	TGTGCCCCCCCCCGGGACATGATCTACGAGCAGTACTTC
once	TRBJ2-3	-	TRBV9	CASSQSGGASTDTQYF	TGTGCCAGCAGCCAGAGTGGGGGGGCTAGCACAGATACGCAGTATTTT
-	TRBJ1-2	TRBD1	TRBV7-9	CASSYQGEWDGYTF	TGTGCCAGCAGCTATCAGGGGGAGTGGGATGGCTACACCTTC
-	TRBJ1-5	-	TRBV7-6	CASSSAPGSNQPQHF	TGTGCCAGCAGCTCCGCCCCAGGCTCTAATCAGCCCCAGCATTTT
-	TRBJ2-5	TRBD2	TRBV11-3	CASSLRSGAVETQYF	TGTGCCAGCAGCCTAAGAAGCGGGGCGGTAGAGACCCAGTACTTC
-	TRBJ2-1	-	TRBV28	CASSPPGRFF	TGTGCCAGCAGCCCTCCAGGGCGGTTCTTC
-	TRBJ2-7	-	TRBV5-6	CASSLVAADEQYF	TGTGCCAGCAGCTTGGTCGCGGCGGACGAGCAGTACTTC
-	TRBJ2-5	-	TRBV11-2	CASSLGYVGGQETQYF	TGTGCCAGCAGCTTGGGCTATGTAGGGGGCCAAGAGACCCAGTACTTC
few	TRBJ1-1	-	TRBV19	CASTTGGRNTEAFF	TGTGCCAGTACCACGGGTGGAAGGAACACTGAAGCTTTCTTT
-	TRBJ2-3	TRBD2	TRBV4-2	CASSPWLAGLTDTQYF	TGTGCCAGCAGCCCCTGGTTAGCGGGGCTCACAGATACGCAGTATTTT
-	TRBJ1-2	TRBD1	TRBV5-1	CASSDQGARYGYTF	TGCGCCAGCAGCGACCAGGGGGCGAGATATGGCTACACCTTC
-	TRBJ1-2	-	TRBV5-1	CASSSFAGNYGYTF	TGCGCCAGCAGCTCGTTTGCGGGGAACTATGGCTACACCTTC
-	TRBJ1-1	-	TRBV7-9	CASSLGTGEAFF	TGTGCCAGCAGCTTAGGAACAGGTGAAGCTTTCTTT
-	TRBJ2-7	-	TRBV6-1	CASSPVGVHEQYF	TGTGCCAGCAGTCCCGTGGGGGTCCACGAGCAGTACTTC
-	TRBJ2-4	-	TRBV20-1	CSASKENIQYF	TGCAGTGCTTCAAAGGAAAACATTCAGTACTTC